Each of the 21 T cell receptor beta chains below was sequenced from the same sample in a study of identical twins. TCRdb independently ran MiXCR on the 5' RACE reads; one entry per CDR3 protein. The table shows roughly 690,000 distinct CDR3 sequences, with over 20% occurring only once. The same sample was also used in a study of T cells expressing NK-cell markers.

Sequenced sample: PBMCs. These receptors were taken from a woman between 18 and 29 years old in good health.

The chain carries TRBV29-1 and TRBJ2-3; D gene uncertain. Germline CDR1 is SQVTM and CDR2 is ANQGSEA. This CDR3 region has 16 residues. V dropped 7 bases and J dropped 6 bases, with 26 bases sitting between them. CDR3 residues: CSALLNPTAYWDTQYF. As DNA, the CDR3 is TGCAGCGCTCTTCTAAACCCGACCGCTTATTGGGATACGCAGTATTTT.

CDR3 protein: CASTRGGPAFF. The CDR3, as DNA: TGTGCCAGCACTCGGGGGGGACCAGCTTTCTTT. The chain is built from TRBV7-9 and TRBJ1-1; tentatively, D is TRBD1 (5 bases). Trimming removed 7 bases from V and 10 bases from J, with 13 bases in between. Germline CDR1 and CDR2: SEHNR and FQNEAQ (reference sequence). CDR3 size: 11 residues.

This clonotype appeared a few times. This CDR3 reads CSVVLTGAEQYF. The CDR3 bases are TGCAGCGTAGTACTGACAGGGGCCGAGCAGTACTTC. The V and J genes are TRBV29-1 and TRBJ2-7, with 8 nucleotides matching TRBD1. The germline V gene has CDR1 SQVTM and CDR2 ANQGSEA. With V trimmed by 6 bases and J by 6 bases, 7 bases remained unmatched. This CDR3 is 12 amino acids long.

This clonotype has at least ten counts. The chain carries TRBV7-8 and TRBJ2-3; D is unclear. The V gene lost 1 base and the J gene lost 7 bases, with 12 bases spanning the gap. This CDR3 spans 14 amino acids. Germline V gene lookup returns CDR1 SGHVS and CDR2 FQNEAQ. The CDR3, as DNA: TGTGCCAGCAGCTTAGGGCAAGGGTCACATACGCAGTATTTT. Protein product: CASSLGQGSHTQYF.

V usage is TRBV10-3 and J usage is TRBJ2-5; possible D gene TRBD1, 6 bases. CDR1 and CDR2 from the germline V gene are ENHRY and SYGVKD. This CDR3 region has 13 residues. The CDR3: CATSSGVRETQYF. As DNA, the CDR3 is TGTGCGACAAGTTCAGGGGTGCGGGAGACCCAGTACTTC.

A few counts support this clonotype. This chain joins TRBV21-1 and TRBJ2-1. TRBV21-1 is recorded as a pseudogene. The CDR3 contains 20 residues. The CDR3, as DNA: TGTGCCAGCAGCAAATATTTGGGCATGACAAAGAAGTCTATGGGCAATGAGCAGTTCTTC. Its protein is CASSKYLGMTKKSMGNEQFF.

The chain carries TRBV18 and TRBJ2-1, with 7 bases that match TRBD1. V was pared by 1 base and J by 4 bases, with 4 bases of the junction left unmatched. The CDR3 sequence is 15 residues long. Germline V gene lookup returns CDR1 KGHSH and CDR2 LQKENI. The CDR3 nucleotides are TGTGCCAGCTCACCACGCGACAGGGCTTACAATGAGCAGTTCTTC. Its translation: CASSPRDRAYNEQFF. The whole variable domain, remainder taken from reference TRBV18 and TRBJ2-1, is NAGVMQNPRHLVRRRGQEARLRCSPMKGHSHVYWYRQLPEEGLKFMVYLQKENIIDESGMPKERFSAEFPKEGPSILRIQQVVRGDSAAYFCASSPRDRAYNEQFFGPGTRLTVL.

The chain links TRBV2 to TRBJ1-5; D is unresolved. Per germline, CDR1 SNHLY and CDR2 FYNNEI. The CDR3 consists of 13 residues. The V end was cut by 1 base, the J end by 7 bases, with 8 bases between. CDR3: CASSEEGAQPQHF. CDR3 nucleotide sequence: TGTGCCAGCAGTGAAGAGGGAGCCCAGCCCCAGCATTTT.

This clonotype was observed a few times. V is TRBV6-1 and J is TRBJ1-1; 9 bases agree with TRBD1. The CDR3 has 14 residues. With 7 bases clipped from V and 4 bases from J, the junction kept 7 bases outside the gene matches. CDR1 and CDR2 (germline): MNHNS, SASEGT. The CDR3 DNA sequence: TGTGCCAGCACCATAGGGACAGGGAGCACTGAAGCTTTCTTT. As protein: CASTIGTGSTEAFF.

The J gene is TRBJ2-3, the V gene TRBV27; D remains ambiguous. The germline gives CDR1 MNHEY, CDR2 SMNVEV (reference sequence). The V gene lost 0 bases and the J gene lost 10 bases, with 14 bases spanning the gap. This CDR3 region has 14 residues. The CDR3 spells CASSLSGFLSAQYF. The DNA of the CDR3 is TGTGCCAGCAGTTTATCGGGGTTCTTATCCGCGCAGTATTTT.

This clonotype appeared a few times. The chain carries TRBV11-2 and TRBJ2-1; TRBD2 aligns across 12 bases. Trimming removed 2 bases from V and 6 bases from J; junction bases left unmatched: 11. The CDR3 sequence is 18 residues long. Germline V gene data show CDR1 as SGHAT and CDR2 as FQNNGV. This CDR3 reads CASSLLGLRTSGINEQFF. CDR3 nucleotides: TGTGCCAGCAGCTTATTAGGGTTGAGGACTAGCGGGATCAATGAGCAGTTCTTC.

The rearrangement joins TRBV20-1 to TRBJ2-2; D is possibly TRBD2 (5 bases). Trimming shortened V by 3 bases and J by 5 bases, and 19 bases separated the two germline ends. The length of the CDR3 is 16 residues. Germline CDR1 DFQATT, CDR2 SNEGSKA (reference sequence). CDR3 region: CSARATFRRVTGELFF. The CDR3 nucleotides are TGCAGTGCTAGGGCCACCTTTAGGCGGGTTACCGGGGAGCTGTTTTTT.

This clonotype was observed at least ten times. The gene calls are TRBV4-3 and TRBJ1-1; D gene uncertain. CDR1 and CDR2 (germline): LGHNA, YSLEER. CDR3 length: 15 amino acids. V was shortened by 1 base and J by 1 base, with 10 bases between the two germline ends. The CDR3 coding sequence is TGCGCCAGCAGCCAAGTGAAGTGGGGGAACACTGAAGCTTTCTTT. As protein: CASSQVKWGNTEAFF.

This clonotype was recorded many times. The rearrangement uses TRBV15 and TRBJ1-1, with a weak D call TRBD1 (6 bases). Trimming pared 0 bases from V and 6 bases from J, leaving 11 bases between. The CDR3 runs to 14 residues. The germline gives CDR1 LNHNV, CDR2 YYDKDF (reference sequence). As DNA, the CDR3 is TGTGCCACCAGCAGAGATCGGAGGGGGGCTGAAGCTTTCTTT. Protein sequence: CATSRDRRGAEAFF.

The chain carries TRBV25-1 and TRBJ2-5, with D possibly TRBD2 on 6 matching bases. Germline CDR1 reads MGHDK; CDR2 reads SYGVNS. The CDR3 loop spans 16 amino acids. Trimming took 5 bases from V and 5 from J, leaving 21 bases between them. The CDR3 nucleotides are TGTGCCAGCAGTCGAGAGAGGGGCCATGGGGGGGAGACCCAGTACTTC. Protein: CASSRERGHGGETQYF.

This clonotype was counted between two and nine times. The rearrangement uses TRBV6-1 and TRBJ2-7; weak D call: TRBD2 (6 bases). The germline CDR1 and CDR2 sequences are MNHNS and SASEGT. CDR3 length: 15 residues. Deletions cut 5 bases from V and 3 bases from J, with 17 bases between. The CDR3 region has the DNA TGTGCCAGCAGTCTTATAGCGGCCGCTGACTACGAGCAGTACTTC. Translation gives CASSLIAAADYEQYF.

This clonotype has just a few counts. The chain carries TRBV7-6 and TRBJ2-3; TRBD1 matches 7 bases. The V gene's germline CDR1 is SGHVS and CDR2 FNYEAQ. The length of the CDR3 is 15 residues. After removal of 8 bases from V and 1 base from J, the junction contained 9 bases not matched to a gene. The CDR3, as DNA: TGTGCCAGCGCCCCTGGGCAGGGGGGCACAGATACGCAGTATTTT. Translating it yields CASAPGQGGTDTQYF.

This clonotype was detected only a few times. This sequence joins TRBV20-1 and TRBJ2-4, with D possibly matching TRBD1 (6 bases). This CDR3 region has 14 residues. From germline, CDR1 is DFQATT and CDR2 SNEGSKA (reference sequence). V lost 5 bases, J lost 0 bases, and 11 bases lay in between. CDR3 in DNA: TGCAGTGCTTGCGACAGGATAGCCAAAAACATTCAGTACTTC. This gives the protein CSACDRIAKNIQYF.

This clonotype was counted between two and nine times. The genes are TRBV10-3 and TRBJ2-7; possible D gene TRBD1, 6 bases. Trimming cost V 3 bases and J 7 bases, with 10 bases left between them. This CDR3 has 12 amino acids. Germline V gene data show CDR1 as ENHRY and CDR2 as SYGVKD. CDR3 bases: TGTGCCATCAGTGAAACAGGGATAGAGCAGTACTTC. Its translation is CAISETGIEQYF.

This clonotype was counted at least ten times. J is TRBJ2-1 and V is TRBV20-1; TRBD1 might be the D (6 bases). V was cut by 3 bases and J by 9 bases, with 12 bases left in between. There are 12 residues in the CDR3. CDR1 is DFQATT, CDR2 SNEGSKA, per germline (reference sequence). CDR3 amino acids: CSASEQGSEQFF. The CDR3 nucleotides are TGCAGTGCTAGTGAACAGGGTTCTGAGCAGTTCTTC.

A note on this clonotype: A junction end diverges from the germline sequence, so it may reflect a read error. J is TRBJ2-1 and V is TRBV12-3 or TRBV12-4, with a tentative D call TRBD2 (5 bases). This CDR3 is built from 18 residues. The CDR3: CAISFSASSGSSYNEQFF. In DNA form, the CDR3 reads TGTGCCATCAGTTTTTCGGCTAGCTCAGGAAGCTCCTACAATGAGCAGTTCTTC.